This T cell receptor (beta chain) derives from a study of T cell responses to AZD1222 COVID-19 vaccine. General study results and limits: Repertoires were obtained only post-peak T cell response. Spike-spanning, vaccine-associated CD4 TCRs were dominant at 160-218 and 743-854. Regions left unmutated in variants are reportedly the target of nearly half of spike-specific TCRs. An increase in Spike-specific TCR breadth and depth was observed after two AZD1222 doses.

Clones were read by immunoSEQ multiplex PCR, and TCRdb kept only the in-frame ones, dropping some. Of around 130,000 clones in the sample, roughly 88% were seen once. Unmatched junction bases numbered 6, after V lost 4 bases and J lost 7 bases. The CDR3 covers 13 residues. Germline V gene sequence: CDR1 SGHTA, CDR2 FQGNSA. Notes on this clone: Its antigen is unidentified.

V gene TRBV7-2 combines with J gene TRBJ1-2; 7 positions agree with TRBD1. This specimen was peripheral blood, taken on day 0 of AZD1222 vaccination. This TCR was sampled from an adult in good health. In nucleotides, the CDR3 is TGTGCCAGCAGCTCCTGGACAGGCGGTGGCTACACCTTC. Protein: CASSSWTGGGYTF.